This TCR beta chain was found in a study of T cell changes during pregnancy in multiple sclerosis. The method was immunoSEQ multiplex PCR; TCRdb's version includes in-frame clones alone and lacks a portion of them. The sample contains about 66,000 clones, about 91% of which appear only once. The CDR3 is made up of 17 amino acids. From germline, CDR1 is LGHNA and CDR2 YNFKEQ. Losses at the gene ends were 0 bases for V and 0 bases for J; bases not matched to a gene: 2. Source: CD8+ T cells from peripheral blood mononuclear cells, taken before pregnancy. The clonotype comes from a female donor with multiple sclerosis, enrolled in a pregnancy study. This sequence joins TRBV4-2 and TRBJ1-4, with 9 bases aligning to TRBD1. Here the CDR3 DNA reads TGTGCCAGCAGCCAAGAGGGACAGGGTTCAACTAATGAAAAACTGTTTTTT. Translating it yields CASSQEGQGSTNEKLFF.